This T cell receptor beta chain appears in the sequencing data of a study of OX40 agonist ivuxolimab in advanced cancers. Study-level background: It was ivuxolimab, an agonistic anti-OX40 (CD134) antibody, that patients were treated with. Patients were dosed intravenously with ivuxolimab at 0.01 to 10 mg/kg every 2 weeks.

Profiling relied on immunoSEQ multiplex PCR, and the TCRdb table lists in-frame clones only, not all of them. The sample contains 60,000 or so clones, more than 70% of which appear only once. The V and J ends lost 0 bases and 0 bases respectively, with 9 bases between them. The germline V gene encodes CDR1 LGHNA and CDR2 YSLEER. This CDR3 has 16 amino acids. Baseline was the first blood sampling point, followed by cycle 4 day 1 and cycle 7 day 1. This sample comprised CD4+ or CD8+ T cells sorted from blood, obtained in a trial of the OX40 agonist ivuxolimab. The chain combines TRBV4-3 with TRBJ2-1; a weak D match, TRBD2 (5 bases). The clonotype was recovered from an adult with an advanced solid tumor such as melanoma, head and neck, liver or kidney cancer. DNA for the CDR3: TGCGCCAGCAGCCAAGATGCGGGCGCCTCCTACAATGAGCAGTTCTTC. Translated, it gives CASSQDAGASYNEQFF.